This T cell receptor (beta chain) is drawn from a study of T cells in Graves' hyperthyroidism and ophthalmopathy. General study results and limits: Onset of ophthalmopathy came a median 6.5 months after the model predicted it. Most clonotypes that expanded in the thyroid above 0.001 also showed up in blood.

It was uncontrolled infection, other autoimmune disease, pregnancy or lactation that excluded patients. Thyroid ultrasound, orbital computed tomography, clinical symptoms, and serum thyroxine and TRAb underpinned diagnoses. In the case of this clonotype: Its cognate antigen is unknown.

V lost 5 bases and J 9 bases, leaving 17 bases between the germline ends. The CDR3 totals 14 residues. CDR1 DFQATT and CDR2 SNEGSKA come from the germline V gene (reference sequence). There were TCR beta CDR3 regions amplified from RNA transcripts. The HTBI primer set was used in a first-round RT-PCR of the TCR CDR3. TCRdb ran MiXCR on the multiplex PCR reads and lists one entry per CDR3 protein. The sample shows about 500,000 distinct CDR3 sequences, over 35% of them seen only once. The chain employs TRBV20-1 and TRBJ1-6; weak D call: TRBD1 (6 bases). This clonotype was sampled from an adult woman with Graves' disease, either hyperthyroidism or ophthalmopathy (not recorded which). The sequencing input was peripheral blood or thyroid tissue (not recorded which). In DNA, the CDR3 is TGCAGTGCTCTCAGCCAGGGGTGGAGTTCACCCCTCCACTTT. Protein: CSALSQGWSSPLHF.